Listed below are T cell receptor beta chains from one sample, sequenced in a study of T cell changes during pregnancy in multiple sclerosis. The table came from immunoSEQ multiplex PCR; TCRdb's copy has only in-frame clones and leaves some out. Of 65,000 to 95,000 clones listed, 93% are singletons. The starting material was peripheral blood, obtained after pregnancy. The receptor source for this set is a female donor in good health, enrolled as a control in a pregnancy study. Each CDR3 is given without its conserved first and last residue. The D gene is left open where the match is weak.

TRBJ2-7	TRBD1	TRBV10-3	AIQDRGDTYEQY
TRBJ1-4	-	TRBV7-9	ASSFWPRGTNEKLF
TRBJ2-7	-	TRBV6-5	ASSYQYVQGAYEQY
TRBJ1-1	-	TRBV18	ASSMQGMNTEAF
TRBJ2-1	TRBD2	TRBV7-2	ASSFSSGGYNEQF
TRBJ2-7	-	TRBV28	ASLTGAGRGYEQY
TRBJ2-1	TRBD2	TRBV5-6	ASSLVAGAIHNEQF
TRBJ2-1	-	TRBV30	AWSVQWNEQF
TRBJ2-1	TRBD2	TRBV4-2	ASSRGLAGVNEQF
TRBJ2-4	-	TRBV7-2	ASSLAPLAKNIQY
TRBJ1-6	-	TRBV27	ASSPLSKPNSPLH
TRBJ1-5	-	TRBV18	ASSLDRNQPQH
TRBJ2-3	-	TRBV29-1	SVEVQAEGDTQY
TRBJ2-1	TRBD2	TRBV4-3	ASSQATSGREGYNEQF
TRBJ2-1	TRBD2	TRBV30	AFERGGYNEQF
TRBJ2-3	TRBD2	TRBV2	ASSREVAGGTDTQY
TRBJ2-3	TRBD1	TRBV5-6	ASSPGQGRTDTQY
TRBJ2-3	TRBD1	TRBV29-1	SVVGQGVTDTQY
TRBJ1-2	TRBD1	TRBV5-6	ASSLDRGPWGYT
TRBJ2-1	-	TRBV7-2	ASSLAPNNEQF
TRBJ2-5	TRBD2	TRBV28	ASSLVAGGWETQY
TRBJ2-3	TRBD2	TRBV6-1	ASSSGGATDTQY
TRBJ1-1	TRBD1	TRBV2	ASKQGETNTEAF
TRBJ2-7	TRBD1	TRBV5-1	ASSTGPGQGAYEQY
TRBJ2-3	TRBD2	TRBV28	ASSPLANSGRAGGDTQY
TRBJ1-3	-	TRBV30	AWSVTRDSGNTIY
TRBJ2-5	TRBD2	TRBV19	ASSKTSGKETQY
TRBJ2-3	TRBD2	TRBV4-2	ASSQILAGGTDTQY
TRBJ1-5	TRBD1	TRBV2	ASSAPWTGKNQPQH
TRBJ2-3	-	TRBV7-2	ASSLENRGTDTQY
TRBJ2-7	-	TRBV7-9	ASSPPGLSPYEQY
TRBJ1-1	-	TRBV30	ARLGSGHGRTAMNTEAF
TRBJ2-2	-	TRBV2	ASRAHTNTGELF
TRBJ2-1	TRBD1	TRBV27	ASSLGGTGGHNEQF
-	TRBD2	TRBV7-8	ASSTGTSGHEQY
TRBJ2-5	TRBD2	TRBV30	AWSGLGTKQETQY
TRBJ2-1	TRBD2	TRBV28	ASKTSGTTHSYNEQF
TRBJ1-4	-	TRBV4-2	ASSQARGREKLF
TRBJ2-6	-	TRBV5-1	ASSSPPGGANVLT
TRBJ2-2	TRBD1	TRBV11-2	ASTLGTDTGELF
TRBJ2-1	TRBD2	TRBV15	ATSRDSGTSRGRSQF